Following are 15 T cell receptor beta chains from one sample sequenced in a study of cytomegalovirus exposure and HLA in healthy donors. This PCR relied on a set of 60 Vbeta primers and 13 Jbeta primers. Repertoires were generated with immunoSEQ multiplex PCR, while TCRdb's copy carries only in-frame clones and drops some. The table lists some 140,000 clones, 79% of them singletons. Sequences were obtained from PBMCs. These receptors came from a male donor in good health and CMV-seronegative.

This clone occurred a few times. The CDR3 DNA is TGTGCCAGCAGCCAAAGCGGGGGGGCCGACACCGGGGAGCTGTTTTTT. Translation gives CASSQSGGADTGELFF. The V and J genes are TRBV4-2 and TRBJ2-2; 10 nucleotides line up with TRBD2. The CDR3 runs 16 residues. Germline CDR1 and CDR2: LGHNA and YNFKEQ. With 2 bases clipped from V and 3 bases from J, the junction kept 3 bases outside the gene matches.

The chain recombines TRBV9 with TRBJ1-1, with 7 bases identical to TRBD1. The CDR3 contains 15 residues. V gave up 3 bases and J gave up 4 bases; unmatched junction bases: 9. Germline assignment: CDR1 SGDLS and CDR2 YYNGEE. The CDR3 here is CASSDPQGSITEAFF. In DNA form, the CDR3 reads TGTGCCAGCAGCGACCCACAGGGGTCAATCACTGAAGCTTTCTTT.

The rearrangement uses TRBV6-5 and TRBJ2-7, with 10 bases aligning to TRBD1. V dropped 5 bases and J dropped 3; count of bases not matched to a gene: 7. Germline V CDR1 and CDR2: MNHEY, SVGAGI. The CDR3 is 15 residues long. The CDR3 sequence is CASSTEGQGFYEQYF. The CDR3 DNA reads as TGTGCCAGCAGTACGGAGGGACAGGGGTTCTACGAGCAGTACTTC.

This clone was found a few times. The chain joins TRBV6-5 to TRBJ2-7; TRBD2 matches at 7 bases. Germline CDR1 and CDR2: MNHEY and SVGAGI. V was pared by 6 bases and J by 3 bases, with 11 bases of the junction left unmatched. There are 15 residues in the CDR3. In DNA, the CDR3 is TGTGCCAGCAGCACACAACTGACTAGCAACTACGAGCAGTACTTC. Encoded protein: CASSTQLTSNYEQYF.

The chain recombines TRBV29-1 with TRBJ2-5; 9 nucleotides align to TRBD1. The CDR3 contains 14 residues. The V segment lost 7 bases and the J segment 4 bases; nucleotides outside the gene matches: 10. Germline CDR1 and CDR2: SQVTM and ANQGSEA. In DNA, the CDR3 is TGCAGCGCTTCTCCGGGACAGGGAAGAGAGACCCAGTACTTC. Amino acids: CSASPGQGRETQYF. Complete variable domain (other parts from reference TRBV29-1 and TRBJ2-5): SAVISQKPSRDICQRGTSLTIQCQVDSQVTMMFWYRQQPGQSLTLIATANQGSEATYESGFVIDKFPISRPNLTFSTLTVSNMSPEDSSIYLCSASPGQGRETQYFGPGTRLLVL.

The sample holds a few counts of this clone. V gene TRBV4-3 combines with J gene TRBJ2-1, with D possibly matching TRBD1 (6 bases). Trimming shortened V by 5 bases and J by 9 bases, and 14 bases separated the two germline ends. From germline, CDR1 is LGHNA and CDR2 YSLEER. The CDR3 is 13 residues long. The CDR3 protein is CASSGHREAEQFF. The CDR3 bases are TGCGCCAGCAGCGGCCACAGGGAAGCTGAGCAGTTCTTC.

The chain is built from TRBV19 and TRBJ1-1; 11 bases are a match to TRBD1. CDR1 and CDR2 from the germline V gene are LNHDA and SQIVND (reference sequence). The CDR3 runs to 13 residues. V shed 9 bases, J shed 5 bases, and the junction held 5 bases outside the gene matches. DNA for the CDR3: TGTGCCAGCGCGGACAGGGGGCGGACTGAAGCTTTCTTT. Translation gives CASADRGRTEAFF.

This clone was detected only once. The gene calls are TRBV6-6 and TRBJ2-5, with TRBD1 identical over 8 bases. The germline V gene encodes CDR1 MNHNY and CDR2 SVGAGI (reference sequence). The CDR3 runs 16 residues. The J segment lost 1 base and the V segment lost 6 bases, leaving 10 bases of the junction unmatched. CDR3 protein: CASRYTGQVSQETQYF. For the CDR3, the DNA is TGTGCCAGCAGATACACGGGACAGGTCAGCCAAGAGACCCAGTACTTC.

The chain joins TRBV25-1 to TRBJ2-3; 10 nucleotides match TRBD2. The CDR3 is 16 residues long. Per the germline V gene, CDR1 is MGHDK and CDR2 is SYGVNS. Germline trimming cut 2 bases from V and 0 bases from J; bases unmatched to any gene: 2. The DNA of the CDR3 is TGTGCCAGCAGTGAAGGACTAGCGGAAAGCACAGATACGCAGTATTTT. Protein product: CASSEGLAESTDTQYF.

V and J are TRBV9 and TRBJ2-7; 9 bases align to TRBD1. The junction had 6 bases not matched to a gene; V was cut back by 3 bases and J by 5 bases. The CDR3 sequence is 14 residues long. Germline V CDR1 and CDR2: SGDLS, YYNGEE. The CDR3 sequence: CASSDPGTGNEQYF. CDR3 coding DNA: TGTGCCAGCAGCGACCCCGGGACAGGGAACGAGCAGTACTTC. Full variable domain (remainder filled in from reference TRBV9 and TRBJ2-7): DSGVTQTPKHLITATGQRVTLRCSPRSGDLSVYWYQQSLDQGLQFLIQYYNGEERAKGNILERFSAQQFPDLHSELNLSSLELGDSALYFCASSDPGTGNEQYFGPGTRLTVT.

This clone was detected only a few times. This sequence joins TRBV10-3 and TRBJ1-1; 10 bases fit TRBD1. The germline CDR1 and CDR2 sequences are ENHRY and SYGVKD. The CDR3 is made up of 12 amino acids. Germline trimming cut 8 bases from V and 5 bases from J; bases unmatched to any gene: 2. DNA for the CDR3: TGTGCCATCGGGGACAGGGGTACTGAAGCTTTCTTT. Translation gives CAIGDRGTEAFF.

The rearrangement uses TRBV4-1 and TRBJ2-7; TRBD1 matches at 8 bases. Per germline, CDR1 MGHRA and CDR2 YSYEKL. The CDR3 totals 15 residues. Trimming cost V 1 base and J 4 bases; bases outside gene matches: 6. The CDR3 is CASSQGQGPLYEQYF. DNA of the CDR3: TGCGCCAGCAGCCAAGGACAGGGGCCTTTGTACGAGCAGTACTTC.

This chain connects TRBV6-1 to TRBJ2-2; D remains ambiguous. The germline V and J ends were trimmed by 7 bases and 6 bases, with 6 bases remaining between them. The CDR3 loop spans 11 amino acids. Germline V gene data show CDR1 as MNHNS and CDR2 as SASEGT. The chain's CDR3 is CASTRSGELFF. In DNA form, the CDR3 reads TGTGCCAGCACCCGTTCCGGGGAGCTGTTTTTT.

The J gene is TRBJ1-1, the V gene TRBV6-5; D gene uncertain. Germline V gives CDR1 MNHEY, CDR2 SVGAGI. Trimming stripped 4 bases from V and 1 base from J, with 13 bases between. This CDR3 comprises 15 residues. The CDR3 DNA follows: TGTGCCAGCAGTTTCGAAATTTCAGGGAACACTGAAGCTTTCTTT. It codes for CASSFEISGNTEAFF.

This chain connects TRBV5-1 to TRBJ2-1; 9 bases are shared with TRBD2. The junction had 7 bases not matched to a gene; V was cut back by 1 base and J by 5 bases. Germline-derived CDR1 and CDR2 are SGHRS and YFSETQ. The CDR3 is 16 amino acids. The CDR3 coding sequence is TGCGCCAGCAGCTTGTCTCTGCGGGGGGGTGACAATGAGCAGTTCTTC. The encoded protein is CASSLSLRGGDNEQFF.